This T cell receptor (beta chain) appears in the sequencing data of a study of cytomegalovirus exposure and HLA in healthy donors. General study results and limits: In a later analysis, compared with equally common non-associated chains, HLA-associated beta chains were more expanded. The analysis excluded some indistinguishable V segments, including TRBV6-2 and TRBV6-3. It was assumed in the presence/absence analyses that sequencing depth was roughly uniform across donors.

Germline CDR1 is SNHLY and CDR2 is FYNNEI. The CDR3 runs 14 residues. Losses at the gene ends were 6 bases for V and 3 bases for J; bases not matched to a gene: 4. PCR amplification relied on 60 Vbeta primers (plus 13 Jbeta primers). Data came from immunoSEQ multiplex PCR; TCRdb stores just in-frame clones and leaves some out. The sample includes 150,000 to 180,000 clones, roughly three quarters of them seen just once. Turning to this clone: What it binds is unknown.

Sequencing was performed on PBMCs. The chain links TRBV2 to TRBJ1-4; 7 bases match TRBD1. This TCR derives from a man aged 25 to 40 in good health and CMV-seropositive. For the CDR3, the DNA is TGTGCCAGCAGCGTCGGGACAGCTAATGAAAAACTGTTTTTT. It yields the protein CASSVGTANEKLFF.